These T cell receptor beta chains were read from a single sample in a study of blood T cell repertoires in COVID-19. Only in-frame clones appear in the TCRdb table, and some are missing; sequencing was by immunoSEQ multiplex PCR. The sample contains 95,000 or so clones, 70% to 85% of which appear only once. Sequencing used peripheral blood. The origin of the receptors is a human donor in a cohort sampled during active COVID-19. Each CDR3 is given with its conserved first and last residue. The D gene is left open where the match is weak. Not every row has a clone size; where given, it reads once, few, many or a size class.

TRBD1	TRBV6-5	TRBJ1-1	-	TGTGCCAGCAGGCAAGACAGGGCCCAGAACACTGAAGCTTTCTTT	CASRQDRAQNTEAFF
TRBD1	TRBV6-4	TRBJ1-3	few	TGTGCCAGCAGTGCCGAACAGGGGTCGGGAAACACCATATATTTT	CASSAEQGSGNTIYF
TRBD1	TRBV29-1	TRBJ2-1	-	TGCAGCGTTGAGATGGACAGGCGTAATGAGCAGTTCTTC	CSVEMDRRNEQFF
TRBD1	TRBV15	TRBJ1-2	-	TGTGCCACCAGCAGCTTAGTTACAGGGGGCGCGAGTGGCTACACCTTC	CATSSLVTGGASGYTF
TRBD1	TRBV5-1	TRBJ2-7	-	TGCGCCAGCAGCGCCAGCGACAGGGTATACGAGCAGTACTTC	CASSASDRVYEQYF
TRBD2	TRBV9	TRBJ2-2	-	TGTGCCAGCAGCGTAGAACTAGCGGGGGCCCCGAGCACCGGGGAGCTGTTTTTT	CASSVELAGAPSTGELFF
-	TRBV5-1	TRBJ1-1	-	TGCGCCAGCAGCAAAGGGGCAGGGTCTACGAACACTGAAGCTTTCTTT	CASSKGAGSTNTEAFF
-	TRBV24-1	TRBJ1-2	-	TGTGCCACCAGTGACAGTCTACTAAGAGGCTACACCTTC	CATSDSLLRGYTF
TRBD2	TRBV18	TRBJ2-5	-	TGTGCCAGCTCATCGGGACTAACGCAAGAGACCCAGTACTTC	CASSSGLTQETQYF
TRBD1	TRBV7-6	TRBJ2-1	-	TGTGCCAGCAGCTCCGGGACAGACAATGAGCAGTTCTTC	CASSSGTDNEQFF
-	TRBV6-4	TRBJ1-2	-	TGTGCCAGCAGTGTCCCGCAGGGTGTATATGGCTACACCTTC	CASSVPQGVYGYTF
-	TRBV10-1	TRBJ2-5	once	TGCGCCAGCAGTGAGTCGGCAGGGGCTGGCCGACTAGCTTACCAAGAGACCCAGTACTTC	CASSESAGAGRLAYQETQYF
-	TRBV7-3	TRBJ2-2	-	TGTGCCAGCAGCCTGCAACCTGGAGGGAGCACCGGGGAGCTGTTTTTT	CASSLQPGGSTGELFF
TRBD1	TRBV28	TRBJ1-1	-	TGTGCCAGCAGTATGACCGGGACAGGGGGTTTGGTAGCTTTCTTT	CASSMTGTGGLVAFF
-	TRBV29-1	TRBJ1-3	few	TGCAGCGTTGAAGGACGGACTGCGGGGAGAAACACCATATATTTT	CSVEGRTAGRNTIYF
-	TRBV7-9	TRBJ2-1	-	TGTGCCAGCAGCTTAGTTCTGGACACCCAGTTCTTC	CASSLVLDTQFF
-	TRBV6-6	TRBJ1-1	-	TGTGCCAGCAGTTTTCGGAACACTGAAGCTTTCTTT	CASSFRNTEAFF
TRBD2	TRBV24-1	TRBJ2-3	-	TGTGCCACCGGGGACTACCTCACAGATACGCAGTATTTT	CATGDYLTDTQYF
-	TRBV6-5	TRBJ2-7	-	TGTGCCAGCAGTTACTCTTGGCGGGCCTCCTACGAGCAGTACTTC	CASSYSWRASYEQYF